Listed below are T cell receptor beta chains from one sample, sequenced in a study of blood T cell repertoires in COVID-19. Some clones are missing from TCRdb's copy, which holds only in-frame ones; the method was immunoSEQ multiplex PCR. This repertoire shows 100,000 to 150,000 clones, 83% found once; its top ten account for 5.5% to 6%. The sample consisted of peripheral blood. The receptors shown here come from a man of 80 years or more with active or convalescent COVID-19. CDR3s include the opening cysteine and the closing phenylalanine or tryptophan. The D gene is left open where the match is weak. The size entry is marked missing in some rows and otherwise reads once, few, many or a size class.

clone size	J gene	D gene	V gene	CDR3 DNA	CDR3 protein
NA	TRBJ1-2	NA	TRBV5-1	TGCGCCAGCAGCGCCCCCGGGACAAATTATGGCTACACCTTC	CASSAPGTNYGYTF
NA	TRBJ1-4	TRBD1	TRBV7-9	TGTGCCAGCGGGACAGGGGGGCGAAAACTGTTTTTT	CASGTGGRKLFF
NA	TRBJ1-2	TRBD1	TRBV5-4	TGTGCCAGCAGCTTGGAGACAGGGAATGGCTACACCTTC	CASSLETGNGYTF
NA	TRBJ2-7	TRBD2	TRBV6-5	TGTGCCAGCAGACTGAGCGGGGCCTACGAGCAGTACTTC	CASRLSGAYEQYF
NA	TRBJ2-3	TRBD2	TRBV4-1	TGCGCCAGCAGCCCGCTAGCGGGGTCCGATACGCAGTATTTT	CASSPLAGSDTQYF
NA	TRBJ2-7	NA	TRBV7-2	TGTGCCAGCAGTCCCCGGAGTACCTCCTACGAGCAGTACTTC	CASSPRSTSYEQYF
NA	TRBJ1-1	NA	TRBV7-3	TGTGCCAGCAGCCATTACAGTTACACTGAAGCTTTCTTT	CASSHYSYTEAFF
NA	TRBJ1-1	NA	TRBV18	TGTGCCAGCTCACCACAACAGACGAACACTGAAGCTTTCTTT	CASSPQQTNTEAFF
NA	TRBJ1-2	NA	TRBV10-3	TGTGCCATCACTAGGGAGAACTATGGCTACACCTTC	CAITRENYGYTF
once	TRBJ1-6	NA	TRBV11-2	TGTGCCAGCAGCTCCCGGGGGGGGTCACCCCTCCACTTT	CASSSRGGSPLHF
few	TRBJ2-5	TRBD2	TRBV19	TGTGCCAGTAGTAAGGGACTAGCGGGGGGGATCCAAGAGACCCAGTACTTC	CASSKGLAGGIQETQYF
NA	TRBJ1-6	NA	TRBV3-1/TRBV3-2	TGTGCCAGCAGCCCACTCTACAGTAATTCACCCCTCCACTTT	CASSPLYSNSPLHF
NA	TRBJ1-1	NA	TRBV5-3	TGTGCCAGAAGCTTGGTCATTGAAGCTTTCTTT	CARSLVIEAFF
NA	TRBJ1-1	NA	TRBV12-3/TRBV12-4	TGTGCCAGCAGTTTGGGCCAAAGGACTGAAGCTTTCTTT	CASSLGQRTEAFF
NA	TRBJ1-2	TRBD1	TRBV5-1	TGCGCCAGCAGCTTCCCGACAGGGGGAGACTATGGCTACACCTTC	CASSFPTGGDYGYTF
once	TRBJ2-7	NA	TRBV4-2	TGTGCCAGCAGCCAAGGAGACAGCTACTACGAGCAGTACTTC	CASSQGDSYYEQYF
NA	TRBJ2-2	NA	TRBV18	TGTGCCAGCTCCCTCACCGGGGAGCTGTTTTTT	CASSLTGELFF
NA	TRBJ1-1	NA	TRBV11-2	TGTGCCAGCAGCCCAGGAACGGCTGAAGCTTTCTTT	CASSPGTAEAFF
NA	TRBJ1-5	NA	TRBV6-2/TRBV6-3	TGTGCCAGCAGTTACCGGATCGGGACACTCAATCAGCCCCAGCATTTT	CASSYRIGTLNQPQHF
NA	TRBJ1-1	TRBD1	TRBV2	TGTGCCAGCAGTTTGGGTGGAGGGGGCGTGGGTGAAGCTTTCTTT	CASSLGGGGVGEAFF
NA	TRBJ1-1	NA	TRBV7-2	TGTGCCAGCAGCTTAGTGGGGGGGAACACTGAAGCTTTCTTT	CASSLVGGNTEAFF
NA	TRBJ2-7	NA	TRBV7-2	TGTGCCAGCAGCTTAGTCCCTTACGAGCAGTACTTC	CASSLVPYEQYF
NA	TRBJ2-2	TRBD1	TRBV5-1	TGCGCCAGCAGCCCCCCCGGGGAGACAGGGCCCTCACCCGGGGAGCTGTTTTTT	CASSPPGETGPSPGELFF
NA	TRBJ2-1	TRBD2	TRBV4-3	TGCGCCAGCAGACCAAGCGGGACGCTGGGGGAGCAGTTCTTC	CASRPSGTLGEQFF
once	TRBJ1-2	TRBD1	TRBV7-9	TGTGCCAGCAGCTTAGAAGGACAGGGGGCTAACTATGGCTACACCTTC	CASSLEGQGANYGYTF
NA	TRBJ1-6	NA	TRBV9	TGTGCCAGCAGCGCAGGAGTCGGGGATTCACCCCTCCACTTT	CASSAGVGDSPLHF
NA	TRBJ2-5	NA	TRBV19	TGTGCCAGTAGTATAATGCATGGAGACGGCCAAGAGACCCAGTACTTC	CASSIMHGDGQETQYF
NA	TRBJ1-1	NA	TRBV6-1	TGTGCCAGCAGTGAAATGGGGGGCACTGAAGCTTTCTTT	CASSEMGGTEAFF
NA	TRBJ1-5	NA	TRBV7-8	TGTGCCAGCAGCCTCCGAGGTAAAGCGCGACATTTT	CASSLRGKARHF
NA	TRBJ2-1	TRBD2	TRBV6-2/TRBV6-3	TGTGCCAGCAGTTCCCCTAGCGGGGGGGCGAGTTACAATGAGCAGTTCTTC	CASSSPSGGASYNEQFF
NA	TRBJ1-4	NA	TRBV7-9	TGTGCCAGCAGCTTAAGGGGGACAACTAATGAAAAACTGTTTTTT	CASSLRGTTNEKLFF
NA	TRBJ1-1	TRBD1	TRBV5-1	TGCGCCAGCAGCAGCAGGCAGGGGGCGCTCAACACTGAAGCTTTCTTT	CASSSRQGALNTEAFF
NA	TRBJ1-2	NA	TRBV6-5	TGTGCCAGCAGACAGGTTGCCAACTATGGCTACACCTTC	CASRQVANYGYTF
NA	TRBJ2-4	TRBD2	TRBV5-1	TGCGCCAGCAGCTTGGGTGCTAGCGGGGGTGGTGCCAAAAACATTCAGTACTTC	CASSLGASGGGAKNIQYF
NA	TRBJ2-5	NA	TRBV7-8	TGTGCCAGCAGCTTGGCCGGGGGAAAGACCCAGTACTTC	CASSLAGGKTQYF
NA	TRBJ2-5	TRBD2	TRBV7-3	TGTGCCAGCAGCCCTCGACTAGCGGAGACCCAGTACTTC	CASSPRLAETQYF
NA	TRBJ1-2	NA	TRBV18	TGTGCCAGCTCACCACCGTTTTGGGGGGACTATGGCTACACCTTC	CASSPPFWGDYGYTF
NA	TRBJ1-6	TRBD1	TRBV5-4	TGTGCCAGCAGCTTAGACAGGGCAATGGGGTCACCCCTCCACTTT	CASSLDRAMGSPLHF
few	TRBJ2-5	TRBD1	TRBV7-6	TGTGCCAGCAGCTACGGGACAGGGGGTAGCGAGACCCAGTACTTC	CASSYGTGGSETQYF
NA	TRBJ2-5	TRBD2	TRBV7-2	TGTGCCAGCAGCTTCGGGACTAGATTCGGGGAGACCCAGTACTTC	CASSFGTRFGETQYF
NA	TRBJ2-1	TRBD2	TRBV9	TGTGCCAGCAGCGCAGTAGCGGGGTCCTACAATGAGCAGTTCTTC	CASSAVAGSYNEQFF